This T cell receptor (beta chain) was found in a study of cytomegalovirus exposure and HLA in healthy donors. The overall study: As an earlier analysis found, 180 million or so T cells yielded about 120 million unique TCR beta sequences.

The CDR3 contains 14 residues. Germline CDR1 is MNHNS and CDR2 is SASEGT. Trimming stripped 4 bases from V and 3 bases from J, with 10 bases between. Study results and caveats: DRB1 showed the most TCR associations and HLA-C the fewest in a later analysis, as rates varied by HLA locus. A further, later analysis showed that HLA-associated TCR beta chains (compared with equally common others) were more clonally expanded. The records held CMV serostatus as the only immune exposure information.

PCR amplification relied on 60 Vbeta primers (plus 13 Jbeta primers). Produced via immunoSEQ multiplex PCR; TCRdb's table is partial and in-frame only. Altogether fewer than 95,000 clones are present, under 85% being singletons, with the ten largest covering about 16%. Comment on this clone: The antigen is undetermined.

The sequence came from a woman in her forties in good health and CMV-seropositive. The V call is TRBV6-1, the J call TRBJ2-1; tentatively, D is TRBD1 (6 bases). Material for sequencing was PBMCs. The CDR3 region has the DNA TGTGCCAGCAGTGTCCAGGGGAACTACAATGAGCAGTTCTTC. Translation gives CASSVQGNYNEQFF.